These 23 T cell receptor beta chains were sequenced from one sample in a study of CD8+CD57+ T cells in acquired aplastic anemia. CDR3 and TCR beta VDJ profiling relied on a genomic DNA template. TCRdb called the reads again in MiXCR, with one record for every CDR3 protein. The sample lists roughly 180,000 distinct CDR3 sequences, around 50% occurring once. Patients who underwent sequencing had shown CD8+CD57+ cell expansion by flow cytometry. The sequencing input was sorted CD4+, CD8+, or CD8+CD57+ T cells (not recorded which) from PBMCs. The receptor source for this set is a human donor with aplastic anemia.

This rearrangement joins TRBV19 to TRBJ2-7; D gene unclear. Germline CDR1 is LNHDA and CDR2 is SQIVND (reference sequence). V was cut by 9 bases and J by 3 bases, with 15 bases left in between. The CDR3 runs to 13 residues. CDR3 nucleotides: TGTGCCAGCGGGCCTCACGGGCACTACGAGCAGTACTTC. It is translated as CASGPHGHYEQYF. The full variable domain, its missing parts supplied by reference TRBV19 and TRBJ2-7, is DGGITQSPKYLFRKEGQNVTLSCEQNLNHDAMYWYRQDPGQGLRLIYYSQIVNDFQKGDIAEGYSVSREKKESFPLTVTSAQKNPTAFYLCASGPHGHYEQYFGPGTRLTVT.

At least ten counts were recorded for this clonotype. This rearrangement joins TRBV29-1 to TRBJ2-1, with 11 bases that match TRBD2. The length of the CDR3 is 16 residues. Trimming at V came to 7 bases and at J to 5 bases, leaving 13 bases not matched to a gene. Per the germline V gene, CDR1 is SQVTM and CDR2 is ANQGSEA. The CDR3 sequence is CSGRRWSSGGNNEQFF. CDR3 coding DNA: TGCAGCGGGCGAAGATGGTCTAGCGGGGGGAACAATGAGCAGTTCTTC.

Worth noting for this clonotype: Compared with germline, one end of the junction differs, possibly owing to a read error. The chain recombines TRBV15 with TRBJ1-2; 9 positions agree with TRBD1. The length of the CDR3 is 12 residues. The germline V gene encodes CDR1 LNHNV and CDR2 YYDKDF (reference sequence). The CDR3 nucleotides read TGTGCCACCAGCGGAGACAGGGGGTACTACACCTTC. This translates into CATSGDRGYYTF.

This sequence joins TRBV19 and TRBJ2-5; 7 bases agree with TRBD2. Germline V gene sequence: CDR1 LNHDA, CDR2 SQIVND (reference sequence). CDR3 length: 14 amino acids. The J segment lost 2 bases and the V segment lost 4 bases, leaving 4 bases of the junction unmatched. The CDR3 sequence is CASSRTSYQETQYF. The CDR3 DNA follows: TGTGCCAGTAGTAGGACTAGTTATCAAGAGACCCAGTACTTC.

This clonotype has a count of ten or more. V usage is TRBV7-3 and J usage is TRBJ1-2; tentative D call: TRBD1 (5 bases). V gave up 5 bases and J gave up 4 bases, with 11 bases separating them. The germline gives CDR1 SGHTA, CDR2 FQGTGA. The CDR3 covers 13 residues. The CDR3 reads CASSPGYGYGYTF. The CDR3 DNA reads as TGTGCCAGCAGCCCAGGGTACGGCTATGGCTACACCTTC.

This sequence joins TRBV19 and TRBJ1-2, with 9 bases aligning to TRBD1. CDR3 length: 15 residues. Per germline, CDR1 LNHDA and CDR2 SQIVND (reference sequence). V lost 3 bases, J lost 8 bases, and 10 bases stayed unmatched. In DNA, the CDR3 is TGTGCCAGTAGTATCATCCCCGGGACAGGGAACGGCTACACCTTC. This encodes CASSIIPGTGNGYTF.

Notes on this clonotype: A much larger clone sits a single nucleotide away, making a read error possible. Here the CDR3 omits its conserved ending phenylalanine or tryptophan, so a read error is the likely source. This chain connects TRBV27 to TRBJ1-6; 10 bases agree with TRBD1. This CDR3 is built from 15 residues. After removal of 6 bases from V and 6 bases from J, the junction contained 5 bases not matched to a gene. The germline gives CDR1 MNHEY, CDR2 SMNVEV (reference sequence). The CDR3 protein is CASRGQGSGNSPLHS. In DNA form, the CDR3 reads TGTGCCAGCAGGGGACAGGGGTCTGGTAATTCACCCCTCCACTCT.

This clonotype was detected only a few times. In nucleotides, the CDR3 is TGTGCCAGCAGCCAAGATTTGAGGGGCGGGCAGTTCTTC. Its protein product is CASSQDLRGGQFF. This chain connects TRBV3-1 to TRBJ2-1; the D call may be TRBD1 or TRBD2 (5 bases each). The V gene's germline CDR1 is LGHDT and CDR2 YNNKEL (reference sequence). Trimming left V 0 bases short and J 12 bases short, with 12 bases between. This CDR3 has 13 amino acids.

The V call is TRBV25-1, the J call TRBJ2-1; a weak D match, TRBD2 (6 bases). Germline V gene sequence: CDR1 MGHDK, CDR2 SYGVNS. The length of the CDR3 is 15 residues. With 4 bases removed from V and 8 bases from J, the gap between germline ends came to 18 bases. CDR3 loop: CASSARDLVYDEQFF. The CDR3 DNA follows: TGTGCCAGCAGTGCCCGGGACTTAGTGTACGATGAGCAGTTCTTC.

V usage is TRBV5-4 and J usage is TRBJ2-7; D is possibly TRBD1 or TRBD2 (5 bases each). Germline V lookup: CDR1 SGHNT, CDR2 YYREEE (reference sequence). The germline V and J ends were trimmed by 2 bases and 5 bases, with 11 bases remaining between them. The CDR3 consists of 13 residues. CDR3 amino acids: CASSLALGDEQYF. CDR3 DNA: TGTGCCAGCAGCTTAGCCTTGGGGGACGAGCAGTACTTC.

V gene TRBV7-6 combines with J gene TRBJ2-7; TRBD1 is a possible D gene (6 bases). V was cut by 1 base and J by 2 bases, with 12 bases left in between. In germline, CDR1 is SGHVS, CDR2 FNYEAQ. The CDR3 sequence is 15 residues long. The CDR3 loop reads CASSLGSGVTYEQYF. Here the CDR3 DNA reads TGTGCCAGCAGCTTAGGGTCAGGGGTAACCTACGAGCAGTACTTC.

This clonotype has ten or more counts. The chain combines TRBV25-1 with TRBJ1-1, with D possibly matching TRBD1 (5 bases). The CDR3 covers 15 residues. Per the germline V gene, CDR1 is MGHDK and CDR2 is SYGVNS. V was shortened by 1 base and J by 1 base, with 10 bases between the two germline ends. The CDR3 reads CASSEFDRTNTEAFF. The CDR3 bases are TGTGCCAGCAGTGAATTTGACAGAACGAACACTGAAGCTTTCTTT.

J is TRBJ1-6 and V is TRBV20-1, with TRBD1 identical over 7 bases. Germline loops: CDR1 DFQATT, CDR2 SNEGSKA (reference sequence). V was pared by 4 bases and J by 9 bases, with 6 bases of the junction left unmatched. The CDR3 spans 13 residues. The CDR3, as DNA: TGCAGTGCTAAGAGACAGGGAGCTTCACCCCTCCACTTT. Its protein product is CSAKRQGASPLHF.

The J gene is TRBJ1-2, the V gene TRBV10-3; D might be TRBD1 (6 bases). The CDR3 loop spans 13 amino acids. Deletions cut 10 bases from V and 0 bases from J, with 12 bases between. Germline V gives CDR1 ENHRY, CDR2 SYGVKD. CDR3 nucleotides: TGTGCCAGCGGGGGCAGGGCTAACTATGGCTACACCTTC. Amino acids: CASGGRANYGYTF.

The CDR3 reads CSARDMGVGPLHF. CDR3 nucleotide sequence: TGCAGTGCTAGAGATATGGGGGTCGGGCCCCTCCACTTT. The chain joins TRBV20-1 to TRBJ1-6, with a weak D call TRBD1 (5 bases). The V gene lost 0 bases and the J gene lost 13 bases, with 13 bases spanning the gap. CDR1 DFQATT and CDR2 SNEGSKA come from the germline V gene (reference sequence). This CDR3 has 13 residues.

In this sample, this clonotype turned up many times. The chain couples TRBV6-5 to TRBJ2-7; D remains unclear. Trimming shortened V by 3 bases and J by 5 bases, and 14 bases separated the two germline ends. In germline, CDR1 is MNHEY, CDR2 SVGAGI. The CDR3 length is 14 residues. Here the CDR3 DNA reads TGTGCCAGCAGTTATGGCAGGCCGAAAAACGAGCAGTACTTC. Translation: CASSYGRPKNEQYF.

There are a few counts of this clonotype. This rearrangement joins TRBV5-5 to TRBJ2-7; TRBD1 matches at 7 bases. The CDR3 has 16 amino acids. V shed 4 bases and J 4 bases; nucleotides not matched to a gene: 14. CDR1 is SGHKS, CDR2 YYEKEE, per germline (reference sequence). Here the CDR3 DNA reads TGTGCCAGCAGCATCGCACCTACGACAGGGCGGTACGAGCAGTACTTC. Its protein is CASSIAPTTGRYEQYF.

V is TRBV9 and J is TRBJ1-6; possible D gene TRBD1, 5 bases. Trimming removed 4 bases at V and 9 bases at J, with 8 bases between. This CDR3 is 12 amino acids long. Germline loops: CDR1 SGDLS, CDR2 YYNGEE. As DNA, the CDR3 is TGTGCCAGCAGCCGGGGGGGTTCACCCCTCCACTTT. Amino acids: CASSRGGSPLHF.

Comment on this clonotype: A much bigger clone sits one base away, suggesting this may be a read error. The chain is built from TRBV6-2 or TRBV6-3 and TRBJ2-3, with D possibly being TRBD1 (6 bases). Germline assignment: CDR1 MNHEY and CDR2 SVGEGT. The CDR3 loop spans 13 amino acids. Written as DNA, the CDR3 is TGTGCCAGCAGTTTCGGACAGACAGATACGCGGTATTTT. Translating it yields CASSFGQTDTRYF.

The chain is built from TRBV7-2 and TRBJ2-7; TRBD1 might be the D (5 bases). Per the germline V gene, CDR1 is SGHTA and CDR2 is FQGNSA. The length of the CDR3 is 13 residues. The germline V and J ends were trimmed by 6 bases and 4 bases, with 13 bases remaining between them. The CDR3 is CASSANQGYEQYF. In nucleotides, the CDR3 is TGTGCCAGCAGTGCAAATCAGGGATACGAGCAGTACTTC.

This clonotype was detected a few times. The chain recombines TRBV18 with TRBJ1-4; D gene unclear. V was trimmed by 8 bases and J by 5 bases, leaving 12 bases between them. Germline V gene lookup returns CDR1 KGHSH and CDR2 LQKENI. The CDR3 covers 13 residues. The CDR3 DNA reads TGTGCCAGCGCGAGGGATCTGAATGAAAAACTGTTTTTT. Translating it yields CASARDLNEKLFF.

V and J are TRBV29-1 and TRBJ1-1; no reliable D call. V shed 3 bases and J shed 11 bases, with 16 bases lying between them. The CDR3 runs 12 residues. CDR1 is SQVTM and CDR2 is ANQGSEA in the germline V gene. Here the CDR3 reads CSVDLSARFAFF. DNA of the CDR3: TGCAGCGTTGATCTTTCTGCGAGATTTGCTTTCTTT.

In this sample, this clonotype turned up many times. J is TRBJ2-2 and V is TRBV7-3; D tentatively reads TRBD1 or TRBD2 (6 bases each). CDR1 SGHTA and CDR2 FQGTGA come from the germline V gene. CDR3 length equals 14 residues. V was shortened by 3 bases and J by 7 bases, with 12 bases between the two germline ends. CDR3 in amino acids: CASSLARGHGELFF. CDR3 coding DNA: TGTGCCAGCAGCTTGGCCCGGGGGCACGGGGAGCTGTTTTTT.